A single TCR beta chain is shown here with its context. This sample was included in a study of T cell responses to AZD1222 COVID-19 vaccine. TCRdb's table, derived via immunoSEQ multiplex PCR, lists solely in-frame clones and lacks some. The sample contains tens of thousands of clones, 80% of which appear only once. The sequence came from an adult who received the AZD1222 COVID-19 vaccine. Sequenced here: peripheral blood, sampled 28 days after the second AZD1222 dose.

In nucleotides, the CDR3 is TGCGCCAGCAGCCAAGGACAGTACAATGAGCAGTTCTTC. It yields the protein CASSQGQYNEQFF. The chain has TRBV4-1 and TRBJ2-1, with a weak D call TRBD1 (5 bases). The CDR3 has 13 residues. Germline V gene sequence: CDR1 MGHRA, CDR2 YSYEKL. The germline V and J ends were trimmed by 1 base and 4 bases, with 5 bases remaining between them.